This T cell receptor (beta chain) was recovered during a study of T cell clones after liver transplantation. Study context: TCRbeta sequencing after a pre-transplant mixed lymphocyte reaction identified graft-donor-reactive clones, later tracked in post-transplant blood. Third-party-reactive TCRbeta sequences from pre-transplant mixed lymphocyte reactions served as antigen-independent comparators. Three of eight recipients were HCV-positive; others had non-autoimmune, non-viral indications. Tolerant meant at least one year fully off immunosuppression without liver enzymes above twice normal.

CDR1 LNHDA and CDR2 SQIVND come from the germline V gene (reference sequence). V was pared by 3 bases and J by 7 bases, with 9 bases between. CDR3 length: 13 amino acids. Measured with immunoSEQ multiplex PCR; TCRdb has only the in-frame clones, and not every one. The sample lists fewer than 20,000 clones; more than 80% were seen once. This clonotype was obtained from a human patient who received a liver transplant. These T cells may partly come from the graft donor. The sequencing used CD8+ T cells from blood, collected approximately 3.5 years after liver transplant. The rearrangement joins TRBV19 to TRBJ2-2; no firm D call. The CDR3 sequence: CASSMDLRGELFF. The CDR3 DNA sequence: TGTGCCAGTAGTATGGATCTCCGCGGGGAGCTGTTTTTT.